The rows below give T cell receptor beta chains drawn from one sample of a study of identical twins. TCRdb redid the calling of the 5' RACE reads with MiXCR, one entry per CDR3 protein. The sample gives 200,000 to 250,000 distinct CDR3 sequences, roughly 13% of which show up once; about 4% is in the top ten. These records were also assigned to another study, of yellow fever vaccine responses in identical twins.

Sequenced material: memory (CD45RO+) T cells sorted from blood. Every receptor here comes from a woman younger than 35 in good health. Each CDR3 is given with its conserved first and last residue. A D gene is named only where the DNA matches it firmly. Clone size is given for some rows only: seen once, a few or many times, or a class if the clone is expanded.

v_gene	d_gene	j_gene	abundance	CDR3nt	CDR3aa
TRBV7-2	.	TRBJ2-5	.	TGTGCCAGCAGCTTAGTTCTGGGGGCGGGAGAGACCCAGTACTTC	CASSLVLGAGETQYF
TRBV29-1	TRBD1	TRBJ2-7	.	TGCAACGCCCCTAATCCTTCGGCCTTGAAACCGGGACAGAGACCCTACGAGCAGTACTTC	CNAPNPSALKPGQRPYEQYF
TRBV6-2/TRBV6-3	TRBD2	TRBJ2-2	few	TGTGCCAGCAGGGGACTAGCGGGAGCCGGGGAGCTGTTTTTT	CASRGLAGAGELFF
TRBV5-6	.	TRBJ2-1	.	TGTGCCAGCAGCTCGCGGCGATATGAGCAGTTCTTC	CASSSRRYEQFF
TRBV6-1	.	TRBJ2-3	.	TGTGCCAGCAGGAACCGTGGAGGGGGCTGGGATACGCAGTATTTT	CASRNRGGGWDTQYF
TRBV30	.	TRBJ2-2	few	TGTGCCTGGGGGGAGAGGAACACCGGGGAGCTGTTTTTT	CAWGERNTGELFF
TRBV19	TRBD2	TRBJ2-1	.	TGTGCCACCTTACAGGGACTAGCGGGAGTGAAAATTTACAATGAGCAGTTCTTC	CATLQGLAGVKIYNEQFF
TRBV29-1	.	TRBJ2-1	few	TGCAGCCCCCGCGTTAGCGGCGATGAGCAGTTCTTC	CSPRVSGDEQFF
TRBV20-1	.	TRBJ2-3	few	TGCAGTGCTAGAGATGGACGAGGATGGACAGATACGCAGTATTTT	CSARDGRGWTDTQYF
TRBV5-1	TRBD1	TRBJ2-7	.	TGCGCCAGCAGCTCACTCACTTGGACAGGGTCCACCGAGCAGTACTTC	CASSSLTWTGSTEQYF
TRBV6-6	TRBD2	TRBJ2-5	many	TGTGCCAGCAGTTACCCAGGTAGCGGGGTAGAGACCCAGTACTTC	CASSYPGSGVETQYF
TRBV7-2	.	TRBJ1-1	many	TGTGCCAGCAGCTCGGACAGGAACACTGAAGCTTTCTTT	CASSSDRNTEAFF
TRBV11-3	.	TRBJ2-7	.	TGTGCCAGCAGCTTAGGGACAGACTACGAGCAGTACTTC	CASSLGTDYEQYF
TRBV28	.	TRBJ2-3	few	TGTGCCAGCAGTTTTCAGAACACAGATACGCAGTATTTT	CASSFQNTDTQYF
TRBV20-1	.	TRBJ1-5	few	TGCAGTGCTAGAGAAACGGGCAGGGGAAATCAGCCCCAGCATTTT	CSARETGRGNQPQHF
TRBV30	.	TRBJ2-1	many	TGTGCCTGGAGCCGACGGGCCAATGAGCAGTTCTTC	CAWSRRANEQFF
TRBV20-1	TRBD2	TRBJ2-1	few	TGCAGTGCCCCTAGCGGGGGGGTTTCCTCCTACAATGAGCAGTTCTTC	CSAPSGGVSSYNEQFF